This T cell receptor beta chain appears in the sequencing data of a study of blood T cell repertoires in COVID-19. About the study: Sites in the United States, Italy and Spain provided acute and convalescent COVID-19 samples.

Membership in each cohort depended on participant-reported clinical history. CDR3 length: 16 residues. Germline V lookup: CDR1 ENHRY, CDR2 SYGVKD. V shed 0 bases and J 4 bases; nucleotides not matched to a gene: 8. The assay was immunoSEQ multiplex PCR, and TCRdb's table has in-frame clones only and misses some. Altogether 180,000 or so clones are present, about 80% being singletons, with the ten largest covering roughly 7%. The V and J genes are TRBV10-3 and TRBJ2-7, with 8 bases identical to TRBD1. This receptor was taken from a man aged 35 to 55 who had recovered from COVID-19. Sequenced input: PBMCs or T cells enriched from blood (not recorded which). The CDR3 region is CAISESGTGRPYEQYF. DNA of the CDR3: TGTGCCATCAGTGAGTCCGGGACAGGTAGGCCATACGAGCAGTACTTC.